The source of this T cell receptor (beta chain) is a study of spatial heterogeneity in lung cancer. Study overall: Those follow-up PBMC samples that were available underwent sequencing, at a median interval of around 23 months following resection. As counted in raw reads, each unique TCR and UMI combination appeared more than ten times on average. Consistent detection of more beta-chain than alpha-chain sequences was observed.

MiXCR, run by TCRdb on the 5' RACE reads, gives a single entry per CDR3 protein. The data show about 120,000 distinct CDR3 sequences, less than 15% seen once. The time point was: blood at routine non-recurrence follow-up after resection. Whole RNA obtained from tumor, nontumor lung or frozen PBMC underwent sequencing without sorting. The CDR3 loop spans 13 amino acids. Trimming took off 5 bases at V and 6 bases at J, with 14 bases between the two ends. Germline V CDR1 and CDR2: SGHTA, FQGNSA. The table lists this clonotype with many counts. This TCR was recovered from a male donor with early-stage non-small cell lung cancer. The sample was PBMCs, taken at follow-up. The chain is built from TRBV7-2 and TRBJ2-7; D is perhaps TRBD2 (6 bases). CDR3 loop: CASSPSSVLEQYF. For the CDR3, the DNA is TGTGCCAGCAGCCCGTCTAGCGTGCTCGAGCAGTACTTC. The full variable domain, completed using reference TRBV7-2 and TRBJ2-7, is GAGVSQSPSNKVTEKGKDVELRCDPISGHTALYWYRQSLGQGLEFLIYFQGNSAPDKSGLPSDRFSAERTGGSVSTLTIQRTQQEDSAVYLCASSPSSVLEQYFGPGTRLTVT.